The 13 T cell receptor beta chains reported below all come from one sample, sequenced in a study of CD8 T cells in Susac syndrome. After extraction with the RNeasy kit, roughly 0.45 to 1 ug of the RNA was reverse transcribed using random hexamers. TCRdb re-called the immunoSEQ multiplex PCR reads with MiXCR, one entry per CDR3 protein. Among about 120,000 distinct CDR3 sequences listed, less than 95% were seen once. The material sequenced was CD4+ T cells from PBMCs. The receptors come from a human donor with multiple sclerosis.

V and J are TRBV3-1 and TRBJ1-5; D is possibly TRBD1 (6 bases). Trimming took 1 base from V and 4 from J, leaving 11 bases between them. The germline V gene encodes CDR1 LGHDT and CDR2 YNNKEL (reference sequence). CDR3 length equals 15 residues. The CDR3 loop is CASSQVRTVNQPQHF. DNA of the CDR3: TGTGCCAGCAGCCAAGTAAGGACAGTAAATCAGCCCCAGCATTTT. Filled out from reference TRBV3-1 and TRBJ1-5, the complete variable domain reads DTAVSQTPKYLVTQMGNDKSIKCEQNLGHDTMYWYKQDSKKFLKIMFSYNNKELIINETVPNRFSPKSPDKAHLNLHINSLELGDSAVYFCASSQVRTVNQPQHFGDGTRLSIL.

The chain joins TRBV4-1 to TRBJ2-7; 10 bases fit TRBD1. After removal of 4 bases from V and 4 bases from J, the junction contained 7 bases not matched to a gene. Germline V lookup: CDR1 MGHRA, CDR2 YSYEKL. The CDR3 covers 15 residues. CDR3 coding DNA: TGCGCCAGCAGCCTCCGACAGGGGGCACAGTACGAGCAGTACTTC. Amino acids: CASSLRQGAQYEQYF.

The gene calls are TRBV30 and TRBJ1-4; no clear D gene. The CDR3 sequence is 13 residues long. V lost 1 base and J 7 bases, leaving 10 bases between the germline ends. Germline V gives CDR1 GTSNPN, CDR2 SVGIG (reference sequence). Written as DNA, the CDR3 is TGTGCCTGGAGTGGGCAGATCGCTGAAAAACTGTTTTTT. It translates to CAWSGQIAEKLFF.

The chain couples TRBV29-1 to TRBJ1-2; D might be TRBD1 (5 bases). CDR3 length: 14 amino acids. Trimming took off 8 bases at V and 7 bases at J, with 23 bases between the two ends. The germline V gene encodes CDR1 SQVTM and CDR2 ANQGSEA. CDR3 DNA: TGCAGCCTCCAACGCGGGGCAGGGATGCCTGGCTACACCTTC. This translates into CSLQRGAGMPGYTF.

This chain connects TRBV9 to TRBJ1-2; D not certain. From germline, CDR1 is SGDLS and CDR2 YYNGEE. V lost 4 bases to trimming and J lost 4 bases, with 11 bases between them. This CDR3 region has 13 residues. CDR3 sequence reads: CASSPRPSYGYTF. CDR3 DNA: TGTGCCAGCAGCCCCCGACCGTCCTATGGCTACACCTTC.

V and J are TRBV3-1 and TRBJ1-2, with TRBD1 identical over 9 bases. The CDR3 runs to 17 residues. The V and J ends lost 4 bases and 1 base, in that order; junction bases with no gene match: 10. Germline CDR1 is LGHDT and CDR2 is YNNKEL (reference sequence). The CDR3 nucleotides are TGTGCCAGCAGCCTCGGACAGGGGCTCTTTATTAACTATGGCTACACCTTC. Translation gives CASSLGQGLFINYGYTF.

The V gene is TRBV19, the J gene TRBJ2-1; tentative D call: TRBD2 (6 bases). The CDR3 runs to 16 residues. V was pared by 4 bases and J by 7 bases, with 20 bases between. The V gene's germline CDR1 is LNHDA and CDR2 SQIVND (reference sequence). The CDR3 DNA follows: TGTGCCAGTAGTACCTCGAGGGCTACTGGGGGGAATGAGCAGTTCTTC. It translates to CASSTSRATGGNEQFF.

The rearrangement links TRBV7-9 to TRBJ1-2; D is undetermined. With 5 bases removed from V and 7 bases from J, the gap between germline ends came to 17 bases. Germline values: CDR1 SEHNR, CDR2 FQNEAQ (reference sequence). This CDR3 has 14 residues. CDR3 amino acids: CASSPGLLTGGYTF. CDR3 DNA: TGTGCCAGCAGCCCCGGACTCCTAACGGGTGGCTACACCTTC.

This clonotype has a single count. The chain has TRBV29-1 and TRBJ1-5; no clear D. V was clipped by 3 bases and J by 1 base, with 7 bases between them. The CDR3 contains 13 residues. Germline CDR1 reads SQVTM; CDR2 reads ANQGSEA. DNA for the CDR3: TGCAGCGTTGAGCTAGGGAGCAATCAGCCCCAGCATTTT. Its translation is CSVELGSNQPQHF.

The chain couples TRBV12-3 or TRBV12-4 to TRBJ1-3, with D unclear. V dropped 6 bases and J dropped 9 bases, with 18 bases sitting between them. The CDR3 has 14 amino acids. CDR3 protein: CASSYSGVEGTIYF. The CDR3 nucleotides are TGTGCCAGCAGCTACAGTGGGGTGGAAGGCACCATATATTTT.

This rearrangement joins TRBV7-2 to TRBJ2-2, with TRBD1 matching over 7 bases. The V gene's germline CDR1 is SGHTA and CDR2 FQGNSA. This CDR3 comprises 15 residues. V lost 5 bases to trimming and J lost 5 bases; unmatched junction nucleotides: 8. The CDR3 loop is CASSGSQQGTGELFF. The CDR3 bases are TGTGCCAGCAGCGGATCCCAACAGGGGACCGGGGAGCTGTTTTTT.

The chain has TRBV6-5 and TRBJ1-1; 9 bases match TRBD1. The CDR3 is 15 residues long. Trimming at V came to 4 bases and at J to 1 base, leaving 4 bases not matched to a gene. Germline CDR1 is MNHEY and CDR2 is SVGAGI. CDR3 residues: CASSLQGAANTEAFF. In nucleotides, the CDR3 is TGTGCCAGCAGTTTACAGGGGGCTGCGAACACTGAAGCTTTCTTT.

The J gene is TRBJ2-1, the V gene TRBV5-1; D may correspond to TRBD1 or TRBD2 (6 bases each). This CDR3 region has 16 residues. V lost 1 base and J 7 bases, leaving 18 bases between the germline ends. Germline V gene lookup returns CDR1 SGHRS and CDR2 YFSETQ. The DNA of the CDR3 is TGCGCCAGCAGCTTGCAGGGGAGGCTTGGGAGGAATGAGCAGTTCTTC. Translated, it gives CASSLQGRLGRNEQFF.